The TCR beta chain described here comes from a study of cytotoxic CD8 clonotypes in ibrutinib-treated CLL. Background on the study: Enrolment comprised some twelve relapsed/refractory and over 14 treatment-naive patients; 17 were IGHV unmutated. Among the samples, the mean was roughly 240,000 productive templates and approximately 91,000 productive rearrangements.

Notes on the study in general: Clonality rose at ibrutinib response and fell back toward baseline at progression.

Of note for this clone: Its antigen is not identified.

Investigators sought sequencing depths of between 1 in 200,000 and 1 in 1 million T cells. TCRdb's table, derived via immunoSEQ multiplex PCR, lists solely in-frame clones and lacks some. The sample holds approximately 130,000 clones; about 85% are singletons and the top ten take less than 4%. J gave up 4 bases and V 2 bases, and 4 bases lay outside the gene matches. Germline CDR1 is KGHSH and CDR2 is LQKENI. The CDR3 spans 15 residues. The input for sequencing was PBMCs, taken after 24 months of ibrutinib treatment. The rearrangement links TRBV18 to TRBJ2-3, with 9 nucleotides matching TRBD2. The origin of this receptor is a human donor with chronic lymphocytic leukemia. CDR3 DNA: TGTGCCAGCTCACCAGCGGGGGGGCGTTCAGATACGCAGTATTTT. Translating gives CASSPAGGRSDTQYF.